This TCR beta chain was sequenced for a study of shared clonotypes between healthy human individuals. Study at large: The composition of the donors was a couple of women and a few men aged 18 to 49. The study used three CD4 naive, three CD4 memory, two CD8 naive and one CD8 memory plate per donor.

Repertoires were generated with immunoSEQ multiplex PCR, while TCRdb's copy carries only in-frame clones and drops some. The sample consists of nearly 1 million clones, about three quarters of them appearing once. This receptor was obtained from a man aged 18 to 35 in good health. The sample comprised memory CD4+ T cells sorted from blood. Stated subset: CD45RA-negative fraction.

The CDR3 spells CASSLKRGSLSGNTIYF. The CDR3 DNA sequence: TGTGCCAGCAGTTTAAAGCGGGGTTCGCTCTCTGGAAACACCATATATTTT. This chain joins TRBV27 and TRBJ1-3; D is unresolved. CDR1 is MNHEY and CDR2 is SMNVEV in the germline V gene (reference sequence). There are 17 residues in the CDR3. The V and J ends lost 2 bases and 0 bases respectively, with 14 bases between them.